These T cell receptor beta chains were read from a single sample in a study of PD-L1 blockade in urothelial cancer. Using immunoSEQ multiplex PCR, the repertoire was profiled, and TCRdb retains in-frame clones only, with some absent. The profile shows around 86,000 clones, just under 85% of them singletons. Sequencing was performed on PBMCs, taken around atezolizumab (anti-PD-L1) treatment. The receptor source for this set is a middle-aged man with urothelial cancer. Both conserved end residues are part of each CDR3.

J: TRBJ2-2
V: TRBV7-9
CDR3: CASSSYVTSGGELFF

J: TRBJ2-7
V: TRBV7-9
CDR3: CASSPRGVGSYEQYF

J: TRBJ1-2
V: TRBV5-6
CDR3: CASRLRGEGYGYTF

J: TRBJ1-1
V: TRBV6-1
CDR3: CASGRQAATEAFF

J: TRBJ2-2
V: TRBV6-5
CDR3: CASSYSRGSAGELFF

J: TRBJ1-5
V: TRBV6-1
CDR3: CASREQGFGNQPQHF

J: TRBJ1-5
V: TRBV5-1
CDR3: CASSLWAGDNQPQHF

J: TRBJ2-3
V: TRBV20-1
CDR3: CSGGSGNTQYF

J: TRBJ1-1
V: TRBV14
CDR3: CASSPTIKPSTEAFF

J: TRBJ1-4
V: TRBV4-1
CDR3: CASSQGHTNEKLFF

J: TRBJ1-1
V: TRBV19
CDR3: CASKRTGAIANTEAFF

J: TRBJ2-1
V: TRBV5-1
CDR3: CASSVMGGSISEQFF

J: TRBJ2-3
V: TRBV5-4
CDR3: CASSLAIAGGPQDTQYF

J: TRBJ2-6
V: TRBV5-1
CDR3: CASSSTGSGGANVLTF

J: TRBJ2-2
V: TRBV9
CDR3: CASSVEEDGELFF

J: TRBJ2-1
V: TRBV9
CDR3: CASRGTSGNEQFF

J: TRBJ1-2
V: TRBV6-1
CDR3: CASTPLGGEYGYTF

J: TRBJ1-1
V: TRBV10-3
CDR3: CAISDWDRKTTEAFF

J: TRBJ1-1
V: TRBV7-9
CDR3: CASGQGPTEAFF

J: TRBJ2-7
V: TRBV15
CDR3: CATGRLAGSHEQYF

J: TRBJ2-7
V: TRBV11-2
CDR3: CASSLGQGSAEQYF

J: TRBJ2-1
V: TRBV2
CDR3: CASRGEGYNEQFF

J: TRBJ2-1
V: TRBV28
CDR3: CASSLSPGQPQQFF

J: TRBJ2-5
V: TRBV6-6
CDR3: CASKARREEETQYF

J: TRBJ2-7
V: TRBV10-3
CDR3: CAISDTGHPYEQYF

J: TRBJ1-5
V: TRBV4-3
CDR3: CASSQAGALNQPQHF

J: TRBJ1-5
V: TRBV7-9
CDR3: CASSFSRGDSQPQHF

J: TRBJ2-7
V: TRBV6-5
CDR3: CASSAAGGGYEQYF

J: TRBJ2-1
V: TRBV5-8
CDR3: CASSLEGQGLNEQFF

J: TRBJ2-3
V: TRBV29-1
CDR3: CSGTESTDTQYF

J: TRBJ2-2
V: TRBV28
CDR3: CASSSGGELFF

J: TRBJ2-7
V: TRBV19
CDR3: CASSTLDEQYF

J: TRBJ1-4
V: TRBV20-1
CDR3: CSASRDLSLFF

J: TRBJ2-6
V: TRBV9
CDR3: CASSVGSRTASGANVLTF

J: TRBJ2-3
V: TRBV2
CDR3: CASIRDATDTQYF

J: TRBJ2-1
V: TRBV4-1
CDR3: CASSQDKWGSGRNEQFF

J: TRBJ1-4
V: TRBV5-4
CDR3: CASSSQSTNEKLFF

J: TRBJ2-3
V: TRBV6-1
CDR3: CASSKGSGGISDTQYF

J: TRBJ2-5
V: TRBV19
CDR3: CASSIIAGGEETQYF

J: TRBJ1-2
V: TRBV7-6
CDR3: CASSPSTTLLDYGYTF

J: TRBJ1-1
V: TRBV19
CDR3: CASNVPRGRTEAFF

J: TRBJ2-3
V: TRBV5-6
CDR3: CASSLGGGGVTDTQYF

J: TRBJ1-1
V: TRBV30
CDR3: CAWSQGESGVNTEAFF

J: TRBJ2-1
V: TRBV7-3
CDR3: CASSPPAGAEQFF

J: TRBJ1-2
V: TRBV6-4
CDR3: CASSDTYRRTSNYGYTF

J: TRBJ1-5
V: TRBV5-5
CDR3: CASSRTGTGAQPQHF

J: TRBJ2-7
V: TRBV28
CDR3: CASSLTGGAGYEQYF

J: TRBJ2-2
V: TRBV28
CDR3: CASSLGHFTGELFF

J: TRBJ2-7
V: TRBV19
CDR3: CASIRKLAVFYEQYF

J: TRBJ2-7
V: TRBV11-2
CDR3: CASSLYRDPTYEQYF

J: TRBJ2-7
V: TRBV10-1
CDR3: CASSEGPGGPQGEQYF

J: TRBJ2-5
V: TRBV5-1
CDR3: CASSLAVTSVPSETQYF

J: TRBJ1-1
V: TRBV10-3
CDR3: CAIRKTGASGTEAFF

J: TRBJ2-2
V: TRBV27
CDR3: CASSFRPRGQGKTGELFF

J: TRBJ2-7
V: TRBV6-5
CDR3: CASSYVKRTYEQYF

J: TRBJ2-1
V: TRBV29-1
CDR3: CSVWTSLDEQFF

J: TRBJ2-7
V: TRBV5-4
CDR3: CASSLFGRHEQYF

J: TRBJ1-4
V: TRBV5-4
CDR3: CASSRGSPRALNEKLFF